This T cell receptor beta chain was documented in a study of blood T cells in healthy people across ages. Next came a second PCR, run for roughly 6 to 11 cycles, which used a sample-barcoded 5' primer along with a J-beta primer mix. TCRdb passed the 5' RACE reads through MiXCR, listing each CDR3 protein once. Altogether approximately 350,000 distinct CDR3 sequences are present, over 45% being singletons, with the ten largest covering 50% to 65%. Trimming took 5 bases from V and 6 from J, leaving 19 bases between them. The CDR3 loop spans 15 amino acids. Germline V lookup: CDR1 SGHTA, CDR2 FQGTGA. Sequencing was carried out using blood. V usage is TRBV7-3 and J usage is TRBJ1-2; D might be TRBD1 (5 bases). The TCR originated in a man aged 55 to 69 in good health. CDR3 in amino acids: CASSVNGGVLHGYTF. CDR3 in DNA: TGTGCCAGCAGCGTGAATGGAGGGGTCCTTCATGGCTACACCTTC.